Below, one TCR beta chain is given with its context. This entry is derived from a study of control samples from healthy donors and cancer patients. Profiled with immunoSEQ multiplex PCR; TCRdb holds only in-frame clones, not every one. This sample carries some 49,000 clones, 70% to 90% of them seen once, and the ten largest clones take roughly 2.8%. Trimming shortened V by 1 base and J by 1 base, and 10 bases separated the two germline ends. This CDR3 has 15 amino acids. Germline V gene data show CDR1 as KGHSH and CDR2 as LQKENI. The sample consisted of PBMCs. The origin of this receptor is a woman aged 50 to 60 with lung cancer. The rearrangement links TRBV18 to TRBJ1-2; no reliable D call. The CDR3 spells CASSPQGQVNYGYTF. CDR3 nucleotide sequence: TGTGCCAGCTCACCACAAGGGCAGGTTAACTATGGCTACACCTTC.